This T cell receptor beta chain was found in a study of blood T cells in healthy people across ages. Study details: The template switching approach captured approximately one barcoded beta molecule for every two T cells.

Whole-study results and caveats: Not knowing donor CMV status may have confounded expanded clonotype changes. A roughly linear fall in TCR beta diversity per million T cells was seen with increasing age.

A remark on this clonotype: Its antigen remains unknown. This clone may be a read error of a much larger clone one base away.

Through a sample-barcoded 5' primer and a J-beta primer mix, a second PCR was run for roughly 6 to 11 cycles. Each TCR beta cDNA got a 12-nucleotide random molecular identifier. From the 5' RACE reads, TCRdb called clonotypes with MiXCR, one entry per CDR3 protein. The profile shows some 790,000 distinct CDR3 sequences, more than 25% of them singletons. Germline-derived CDR1 and CDR2 are MNHEY and SVGEGT. The CDR3 extends over 14 amino acids. This TCR derives from a woman aged 80 or over in good health. Material: blood. The chain joins TRBV6-2 or TRBV6-3 to TRBJ2-1; D is ambiguous. Here the CDR3 reads CASRYSLVPHEQFF. CDR3 coding DNA: TGTGCCAGCAGGTACTCGTTGGTCCCCCATGAGCAGTTCTTC.